Presented here are 16 T cell receptor beta chains from one specimen sequenced in a study of T-cell memory formation after mild COVID-19 (dated by TCRdb to the early 2020s). The library relied on 5' RACE. Sequencing used an Illumina NovaSeq 6000. Clones were called with MiXCR by TCRdb after fastp trimmed the public reads at Q25, and only in-frame beta chains were retained. Under each unique CDR3 protein, matching rows form one entry showing the most common genes and DNA. Across this sample there are about 250,000 distinct CDR3 sequences, with 15% seen only once. The ten largest make up about 2% of the sample. The specimen sequenced was PBMCs or a T cell subset sorted from them (not recorded which). These receptors all stem from an adult woman who had mild COVID-19 (a few samples of this study predate the infection). The sample titles of this study are shuffled in the database, so cell type and time point are left out; the donor was told from shared clones.

V gene TRBV6-2 or TRBV6-3 combines with J gene TRBJ1-5, with a weak D call TRBD1 (6 bases). Trimming took off 2 bases at V and 6 bases at J, with 11 bases between the two ends. The CDR3 covers 14 residues. Germline-derived CDR1 and CDR2 are MNHEY and SVGEGT. The CDR3 coding sequence is TGTGCCAGCAGTTACGGGGGGGCGGTTCAGCCCCAGCATTTT. This translates into CASSYGGAVQPQHF.

This clonotype occurred a few times. The rearrangement links TRBV2 to TRBJ2-4; D gene ambiguous. The V and J ends lost 6 bases and 4 bases respectively, with 10 bases between them. CDR3 length: 13 residues. Germline V lookup: CDR1 SNHLY, CDR2 FYNNEI. CDR3 DNA sequence: TGTGCCAGCAGCCCCATCGGGAAAAACATTCAGTACTTC. Residues: CASSPIGKNIQYF.

This clonotype turned up a few times. The V and J genes are TRBV5-1 and TRBJ1-1, with unresolved D. V was cut by 0 bases and J by 0 bases, with 6 bases left in between. Germline V gene lookup returns CDR1 SGHRS and CDR2 YFSETQ. This CDR3 comprises 14 residues. CDR3 in DNA: TGCGCCAGCAGCTTGGGAGATATGAACACTGAAGCTTTCTTT. Translation: CASSLGDMNTEAFF.

This clonotype occurred a few times. The chain is built from TRBV5-1 and TRBJ2-3; TRBD1 aligns across 7 bases. Germline CDR1 and CDR2: SGHRS and YFSETQ. J lost 14 bases, V lost 0 bases, and 9 bases had no gene match. The CDR3 is 13 amino acids. The CDR3 DNA reads as TGCGCCAGCAGCTTGGAGGACAGGAACTTACGGTATTTT. This sequence encodes CASSLEDRNLRYF.

The chain uses TRBV9 and TRBJ1-1, with TRBD1 matching 10 bases. With V trimmed by 0 bases and J by 3 bases, 5 bases remained unmatched. CDR1 SGDLS and CDR2 YYNGEE come from the germline V gene. CDR3 length: 16 residues. The CDR3 region is CASSVGGGTGDTEAFF. CDR3 nucleotides: TGTGCCAGCAGCGTAGGAGGAGGGACAGGGGACACTGAAGCTTTCTTT.

This clonotype was seen only a few times. The chain joins TRBV19 to TRBJ2-2; no definite D call. The CDR3 length is 12 residues. V lost 1 base to trimming and J lost 6 bases, with 3 bases between them. Germline lookup yields CDR1 LNHDA and CDR2 SQIVND (reference sequence). CDR3 sequence reads: CASSIVPGELFF. The CDR3 coding sequence is TGTGCCAGTAGTATAGTTCCCGGGGAGCTGTTTTTT. The whole variable domain, remainder taken from reference TRBV19 and TRBJ2-2, is DGGITQSPKYLFRKEGQNVTLSCEQNLNHDAMYWYRQDPGQGLRLIYYSQIVNDFQKGDIAEGYSVSREKKESFPLTVTSAQKNPTAFYLCASSIVPGELFFGEGSRLTVL.

This clonotype was picked up a small number of times. The chain is built from TRBV7-2 and TRBJ2-7, with 7 bases lining up with TRBD1. Trimming cost V 5 bases and J 2 bases; bases outside gene matches: 9. This CDR3 has 15 amino acids. The V gene's germline CDR1 is SGHTA and CDR2 FQGNSA. CDR3 region: CASSPGIGTAYEQYF. The CDR3 DNA reads TGTGCCAGCAGCCCGGGGATAGGGACAGCCTACGAGCAGTACTTC.

In this sample, this clonotype turned up a few times. V gene TRBV12-3 or TRBV12-4 combines with J gene TRBJ2-7; tentative D call: TRBD2 (6 bases). Deletions cut 1 base from V and 0 bases from J, with 10 bases between. The CDR3 consists of 15 residues. The CDR3 loop is CASSLGGGTSYEQYF. The CDR3 DNA reads as TGTGCCAGCAGTTTAGGAGGCGGGACCTCCTACGAGCAGTACTTC.

This rearrangement joins TRBV7-9 to TRBJ2-7, with 15 bases identical to TRBD2. Germline V gene sequence: CDR1 SEHNR, CDR2 FQNEAQ (reference sequence). V lost 1 base, J lost 5 bases, and 3 bases stayed unmatched. This CDR3 is built from 16 residues. The CDR3 loop is CASSLGGTSGRHEQYF. CDR3 nucleotide sequence: TGTGCCAGCAGCTTAGGGGGGACTAGCGGGAGGCACGAGCAGTACTTC.

This clonotype was found a few times. The rearrangement joins TRBV5-1 to TRBJ1-1, with a tentative D call TRBD1 (6 bases). Germline CDR1 and CDR2: SGHRS and YFSETQ. The CDR3 is made up of 12 amino acids. Trimming took 4 bases from V and 5 from J, leaving 9 bases between them. CDR3: CASSDRLTEAFF. CDR3 nucleotides: TGCGCCAGCAGCGACAGGTTGACTGAAGCTTTCTTT.

This clonotype turned up a few times. The chain employs TRBV24-1 and TRBJ1-2; D unclear. Trimming pared 0 bases from V and 8 bases from J, leaving 12 bases between. The length of the CDR3 is 14 residues. Germline CDR1 and CDR2: KGHDR and SFDVKD. The CDR3 DNA reads TGTGCCACCAGTGATTTGCCTTGGATGGAAGGCTACACCTTC. Its protein is CATSDLPWMEGYTF.

This clonotype was seen at least ten times. V usage is TRBV10-2 and J usage is TRBJ2-5; weak D call: TRBD1 (6 bases). The V gene's germline CDR1 is WSHSY and CDR2 SAAADI. Trimming shortened V by 8 bases and J by 5 bases, and 21 bases separated the two germline ends. This CDR3 comprises 15 residues. The CDR3 nucleotides are TGCGCCAGCGCGGCGACTGGGGGCTGGGGGGAGACCCAGTACTTC. This encodes CASAATGGWGETQYF.

V is TRBV20-1 and J is TRBJ2-1, with 13 bases identical to TRBD2. V lost 8 bases and J lost 9; bases outside the gene matches: 10. This CDR3 spans 14 amino acids. From germline, CDR1 is DFQATT and CDR2 SNEGSKA (reference sequence). Written as DNA, the CDR3 is TGCAGTTCGACTCGACTAGCGGGAGGAGGTGAGCAGTTCTTC. This sequence encodes CSSTRLAGGGEQFF.

The table lists this clonotype with a few counts. V and J are TRBV6-5 and TRBJ2-3, with TRBD1 matching over 9 bases. V was clipped by 6 bases and J by 2 bases; unmatched bases: 6. This CDR3 spans 15 amino acids. Looked up from germline, CDR1 is MNHEY and CDR2 is SVGAGI. The CDR3 DNA reads TGTGCCAGCAGACCAGGGACAGGGACCACAGATACGCAGTATTTT. Amino acid sequence: CASRPGTGTTDTQYF.

This rearrangement joins TRBV11-3 to TRBJ2-3, with D perhaps assigned TRBD1 or TRBD2 (5 bases each). This CDR3 has 15 amino acids. Trimming stripped 3 bases from V and 1 base from J, with 11 bases between. Germline V gene sequence: CDR1 SGHNT, CDR2 YENEEA. The CDR3 DNA reads TGTGCCAGCAGCTTGGGACGTCGCGGCACAGATACGCAGTATTTT. Amino acid sequence: CASSLGRRGTDTQYF.

The chain links TRBV20-1 to TRBJ2-2; weak D call: TRBD2 (7 bases). V was clipped by 1 base and J by 2 bases, with 8 bases between them. The CDR3 extends over 14 amino acids. Germline V gene sequence: CDR1 DFQATT, CDR2 SNEGSKA (reference sequence). CDR3 bases: TGCAGTGCTAGAGCGGGGGGCAACACCGGGGAGCTGTTTTTT. This sequence encodes CSARAGGNTGELFF.